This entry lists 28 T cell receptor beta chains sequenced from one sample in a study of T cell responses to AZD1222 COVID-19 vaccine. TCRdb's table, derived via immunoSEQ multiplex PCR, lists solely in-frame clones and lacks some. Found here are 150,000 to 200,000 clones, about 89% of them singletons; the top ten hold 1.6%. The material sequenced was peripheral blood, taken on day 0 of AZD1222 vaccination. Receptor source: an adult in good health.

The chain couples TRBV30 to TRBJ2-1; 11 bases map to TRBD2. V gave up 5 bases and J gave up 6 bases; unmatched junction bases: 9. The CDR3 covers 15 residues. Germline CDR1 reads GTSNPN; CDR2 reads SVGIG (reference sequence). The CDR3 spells CAWGPPGLAGNEQFF. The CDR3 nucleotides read TGTGCCTGGGGACCCCCCGGACTAGCGGGCAATGAGCAGTTCTTC.

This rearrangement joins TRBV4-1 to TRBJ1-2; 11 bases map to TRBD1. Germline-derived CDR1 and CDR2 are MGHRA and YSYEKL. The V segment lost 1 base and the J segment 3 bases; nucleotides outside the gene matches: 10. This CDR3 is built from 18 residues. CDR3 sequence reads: CASSQVDFTGQGDYGYTF. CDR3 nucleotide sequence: TGCGCCAGCAGCCAAGTTGATTTTACGGGACAGGGGGACTATGGCTACACCTTC.

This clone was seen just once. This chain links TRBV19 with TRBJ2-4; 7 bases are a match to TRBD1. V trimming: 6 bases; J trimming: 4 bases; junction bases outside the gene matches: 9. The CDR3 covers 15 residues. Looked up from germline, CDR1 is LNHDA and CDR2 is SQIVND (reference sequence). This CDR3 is CASSPPGTVKNIQYF. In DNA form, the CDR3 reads TGTGCCAGTAGCCCCCCCGGGACAGTAAAAAACATTCAGTACTTC.

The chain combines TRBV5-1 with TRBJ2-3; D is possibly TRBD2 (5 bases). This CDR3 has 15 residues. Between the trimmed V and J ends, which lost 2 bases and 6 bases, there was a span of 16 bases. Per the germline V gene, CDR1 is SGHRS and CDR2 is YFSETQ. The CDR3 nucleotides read TGCGCCAGCAGCTTAGCGATCCGGGGTAGCGATACGCAGTATTTT. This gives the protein CASSLAIRGSDTQYF.

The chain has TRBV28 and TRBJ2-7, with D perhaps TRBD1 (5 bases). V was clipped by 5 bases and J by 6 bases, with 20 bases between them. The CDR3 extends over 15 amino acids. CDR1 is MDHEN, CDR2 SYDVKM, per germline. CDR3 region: CASSPGGRAESEQYF. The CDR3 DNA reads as TGTGCCAGCAGTCCTGGCGGCAGGGCGGAGTCCGAGCAGTACTTC. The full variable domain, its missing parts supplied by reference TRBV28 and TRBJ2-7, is DVKVTQSSRYLVKRTGEKVFLECVQDMDHENMFWYRQDPGLGLRLIYFSYDVKMKEKGDIPEGYSVSREKKERFSLILESASTNQTSMYLCASSPGGRAESEQYFGPGTRLTVT.

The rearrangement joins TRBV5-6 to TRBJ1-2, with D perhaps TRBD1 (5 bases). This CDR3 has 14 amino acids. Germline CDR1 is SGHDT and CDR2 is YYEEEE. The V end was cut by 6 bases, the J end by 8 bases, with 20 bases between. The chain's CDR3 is CASTPGTARGGYTF. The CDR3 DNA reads TGTGCCAGCACCCCCGGGACGGCGAGAGGCGGCTACACCTTC.

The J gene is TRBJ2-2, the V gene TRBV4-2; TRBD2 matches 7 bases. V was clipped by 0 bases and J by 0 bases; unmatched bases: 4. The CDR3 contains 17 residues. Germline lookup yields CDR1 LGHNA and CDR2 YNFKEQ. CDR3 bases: TGTGCCAGCAGCCAAGATACGGGAGGCCCGAACACCGGGGAGCTGTTTTTT. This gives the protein CASSQDTGGPNTGELFF.

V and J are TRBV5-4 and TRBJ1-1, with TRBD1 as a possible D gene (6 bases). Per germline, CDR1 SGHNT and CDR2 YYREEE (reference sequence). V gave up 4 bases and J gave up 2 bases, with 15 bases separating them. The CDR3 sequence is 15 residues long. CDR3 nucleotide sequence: TGTGCCAGCAGCGCCGCAGGGGTATTAAACACTGAAGCTTTCTTT. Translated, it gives CASSAAGVLNTEAFF. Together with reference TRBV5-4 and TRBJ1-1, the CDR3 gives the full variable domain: ETGVTQSPTHLIKTRGQQVTLRCSSQSGHNTVSWYQQALGQGPQFIFQYYREEENGRGNFPPRFSGLQFPNYSSELNVNALELDDSALYLCASSAAGVLNTEAFFGQGTRLTVV.

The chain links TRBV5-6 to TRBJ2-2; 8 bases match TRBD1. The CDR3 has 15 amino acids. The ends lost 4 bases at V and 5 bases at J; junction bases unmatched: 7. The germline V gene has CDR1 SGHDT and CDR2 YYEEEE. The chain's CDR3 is CASSHARGRTGELFF. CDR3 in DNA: TGTGCCAGCAGCCACGCCAGGGGGCGGACCGGGGAGCTGTTTTTT. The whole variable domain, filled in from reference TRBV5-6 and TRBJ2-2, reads DAGVTQSPTHLIKTRGQQVTLRCSPKSGHDTVSWYQQALGQGPQFIFQYYEEEERQRGNFPDRFSGHQFPNYSSELNVNALLLGDSALYLCASSHARGRTGELFFGEGSRLTVL.

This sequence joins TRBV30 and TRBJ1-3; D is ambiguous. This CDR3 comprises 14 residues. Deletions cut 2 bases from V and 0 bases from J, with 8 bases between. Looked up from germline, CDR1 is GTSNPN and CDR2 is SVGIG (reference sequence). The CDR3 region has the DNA TGTGCCTGGAGTCCCCGGATCTCTGGAAACACCATATATTTT. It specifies CAWSPRISGNTIYF.

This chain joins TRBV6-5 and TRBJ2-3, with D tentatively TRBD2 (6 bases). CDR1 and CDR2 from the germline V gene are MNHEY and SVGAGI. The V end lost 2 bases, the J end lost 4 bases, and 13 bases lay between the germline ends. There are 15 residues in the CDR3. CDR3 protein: CASSYDGSVSDTQYF. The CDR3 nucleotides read TGTGCCAGCAGTTACGACGGGAGCGTGTCAGATACGCAGTATTTT.

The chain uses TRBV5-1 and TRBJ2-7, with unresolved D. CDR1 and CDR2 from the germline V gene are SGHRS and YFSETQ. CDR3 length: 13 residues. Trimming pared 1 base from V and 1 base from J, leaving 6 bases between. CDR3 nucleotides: TGCGCCAGCAGCTTGCAGGAATCCTACGAGCAGTACTTC. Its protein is CASSLQESYEQYF. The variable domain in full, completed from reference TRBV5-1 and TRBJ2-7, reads KAGVTQTPRYLIKTRGQQVTLSCSPISGHRSVSWYQQTPGQGLQFLFEYFSETQRNKGNFPGRFSGRQFSNSRSEMNVSTLELGDSALYLCASSLQESYEQYFGPGTRLTVT.

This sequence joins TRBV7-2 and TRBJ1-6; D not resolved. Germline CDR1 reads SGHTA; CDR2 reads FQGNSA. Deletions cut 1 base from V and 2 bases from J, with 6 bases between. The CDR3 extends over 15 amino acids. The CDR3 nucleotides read TGTGCCAGCAGCTTAGAGGGTACCTATAATTCACCCCTCCACTTT. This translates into CASSLEGTYNSPLHF.

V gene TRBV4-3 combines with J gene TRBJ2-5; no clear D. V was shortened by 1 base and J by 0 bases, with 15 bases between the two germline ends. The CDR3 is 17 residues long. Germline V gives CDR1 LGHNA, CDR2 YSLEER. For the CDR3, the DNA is TGCGCCAGCAGCCAAGGCACCCTGGGCCACAACCAAGAGACCCAGTACTTC. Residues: CASSQGTLGHNQETQYF.

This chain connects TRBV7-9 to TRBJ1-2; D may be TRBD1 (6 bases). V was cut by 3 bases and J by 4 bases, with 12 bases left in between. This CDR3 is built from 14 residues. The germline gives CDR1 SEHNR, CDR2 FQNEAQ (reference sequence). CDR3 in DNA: TGTGCCAGCAGCTTGTACAGGGCAATCTATGGCTACACCTTC. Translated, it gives CASSLYRAIYGYTF. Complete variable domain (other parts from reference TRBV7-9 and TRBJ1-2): DTGVSQNPRHKITKRGQNVTFRCDPISEHNRLYWYRQTLGQGPEFLTYFQNEAQLEKSRLLSDRFSAERPKGSFSTLEIQRTEQGDSAMYLCASSLYRAIYGYTFGSGTRLTVV.

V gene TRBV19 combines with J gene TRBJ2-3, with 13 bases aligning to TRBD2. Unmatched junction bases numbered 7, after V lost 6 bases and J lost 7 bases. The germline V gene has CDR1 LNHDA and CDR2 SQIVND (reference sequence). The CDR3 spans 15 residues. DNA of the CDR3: TGTGCCAGTAGCCATGGGGGGACTAGCGGGAATACGCAGTATTTT. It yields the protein CASSHGGTSGNTQYF.

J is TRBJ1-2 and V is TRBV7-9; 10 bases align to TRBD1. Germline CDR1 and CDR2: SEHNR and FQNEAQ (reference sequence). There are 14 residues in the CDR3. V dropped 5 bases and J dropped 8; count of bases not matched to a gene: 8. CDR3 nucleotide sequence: TGTGCCAGCAGCCTGACAGGGGGCTTGGGGGGCTACACCTTC. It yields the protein CASSLTGGLGGYTF. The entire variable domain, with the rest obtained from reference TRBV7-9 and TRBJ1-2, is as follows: DTGVSQNPRHKITKRGQNVTFRCDPISEHNRLYWYRQTLGQGPEFLTYFQNEAQLEKSRLLSDRFSAERPKGSFSTLEIQRTEQGDSAMYLCASSLTGGLGGYTFGSGTRLTVV.

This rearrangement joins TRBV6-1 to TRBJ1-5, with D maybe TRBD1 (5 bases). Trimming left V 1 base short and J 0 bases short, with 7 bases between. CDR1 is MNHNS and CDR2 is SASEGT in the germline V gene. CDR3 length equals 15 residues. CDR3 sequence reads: CASSEVTASNQPQHF. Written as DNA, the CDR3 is TGTGCCAGCAGTGAAGTGACAGCTAGCAATCAGCCCCAGCATTTT.

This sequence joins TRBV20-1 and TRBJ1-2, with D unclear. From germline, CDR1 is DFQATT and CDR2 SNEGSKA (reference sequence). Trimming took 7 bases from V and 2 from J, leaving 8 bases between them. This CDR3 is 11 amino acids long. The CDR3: CSGEENYGYTF. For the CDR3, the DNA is TGCAGTGGAGAGGAGAACTATGGCTACACCTTC.

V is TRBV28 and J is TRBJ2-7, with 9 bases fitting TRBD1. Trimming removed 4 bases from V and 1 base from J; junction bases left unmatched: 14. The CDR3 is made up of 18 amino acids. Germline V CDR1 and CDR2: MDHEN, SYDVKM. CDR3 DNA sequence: TGTGCCAGCAGTTCCCTAGCAGAGACAGGGGGGACTTCCTACGAGCAGTACTTC. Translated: CASSSLAETGGTSYEQYF.

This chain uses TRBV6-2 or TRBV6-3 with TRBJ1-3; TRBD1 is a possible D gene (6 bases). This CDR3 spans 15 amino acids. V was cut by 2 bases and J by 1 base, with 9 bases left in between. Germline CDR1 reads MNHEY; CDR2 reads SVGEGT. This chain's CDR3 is CASSYPTGSGNTIYF. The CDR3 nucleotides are TGTGCCAGCAGTTACCCGACAGGATCTGGAAACACCATATATTTT.

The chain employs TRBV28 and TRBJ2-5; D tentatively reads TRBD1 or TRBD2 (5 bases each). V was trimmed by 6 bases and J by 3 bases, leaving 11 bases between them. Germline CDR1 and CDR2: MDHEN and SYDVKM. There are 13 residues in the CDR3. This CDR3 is CASRPGTEETQYF. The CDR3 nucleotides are TGTGCCAGCAGGCCTGGGACGGAAGAGACCCAGTACTTC.

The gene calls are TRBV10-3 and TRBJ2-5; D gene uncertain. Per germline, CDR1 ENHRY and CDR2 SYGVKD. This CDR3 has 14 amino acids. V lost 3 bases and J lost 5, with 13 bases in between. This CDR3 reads CAISDSTGRETQYF. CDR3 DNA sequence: TGTGCCATCAGTGACAGTACCGGTAGGGAGACCCAGTACTTC.

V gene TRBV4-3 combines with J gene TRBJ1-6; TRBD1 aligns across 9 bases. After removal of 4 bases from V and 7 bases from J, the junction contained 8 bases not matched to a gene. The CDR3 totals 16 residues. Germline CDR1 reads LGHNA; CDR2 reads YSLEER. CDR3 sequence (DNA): TGCGCCAGCAGCCGTGTACAGGGGGCGAGGAATTCACCCCTCCACTTT. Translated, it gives CASSRVQGARNSPLHF.

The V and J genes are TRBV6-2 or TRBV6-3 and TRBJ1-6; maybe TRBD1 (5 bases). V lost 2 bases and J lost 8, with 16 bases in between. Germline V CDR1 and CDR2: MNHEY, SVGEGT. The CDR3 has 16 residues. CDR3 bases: TGTGCCAGCAGTTACGTTACGGGGCAGGTCGATTCACCCCTCCACTTT. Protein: CASSYVTGQVDSPLHF.

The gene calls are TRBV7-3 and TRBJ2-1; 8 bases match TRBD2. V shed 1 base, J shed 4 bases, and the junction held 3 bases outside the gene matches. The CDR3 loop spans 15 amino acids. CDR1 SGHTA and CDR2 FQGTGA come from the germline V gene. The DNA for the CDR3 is TGTGCCAGCAGCTTAAGGGCTAGCGGGTACAATGAGCAGTTCTTC. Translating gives CASSLRASGYNEQFF. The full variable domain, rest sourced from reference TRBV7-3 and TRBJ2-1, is GAGVSQTPSNKVTEKGKYVELRCDPISGHTALYWYRQSLGQGPEFLIYFQGTGAADDSGLPNDRFFAVRPEGSVSTLKIQRTERGDSAVYLCASSLRASGYNEQFFGPGTRLTVL.

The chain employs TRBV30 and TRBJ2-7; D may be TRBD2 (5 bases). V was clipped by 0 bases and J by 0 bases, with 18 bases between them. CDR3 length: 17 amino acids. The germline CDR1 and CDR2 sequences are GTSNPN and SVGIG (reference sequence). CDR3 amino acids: CAWSVPPQTTYSYEQYF. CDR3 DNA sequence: TGTGCCTGGAGTGTACCCCCCCAGACTACATACTCCTACGAGCAGTACTTC.

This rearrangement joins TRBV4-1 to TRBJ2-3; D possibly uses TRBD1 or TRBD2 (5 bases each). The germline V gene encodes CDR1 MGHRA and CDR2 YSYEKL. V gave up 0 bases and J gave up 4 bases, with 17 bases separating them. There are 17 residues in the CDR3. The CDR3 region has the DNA TGCGCCAGCAGCCAAGATCGTATAGAGGGGTGGGCAGATACGCAGTATTTT. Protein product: CASSQDRIEGWADTQYF.